This T cell receptor (beta chain) was recorded in a study of post-analysis software for immune sequencing data. Regarding the study as a whole: Roughly 5 TRBV segments (TRBV5-6, TRBV5-1 and TRBV20-1 among them) occurred more frequently in patients than in controls.

The CDR3 is 15 residues long. In germline, CDR1 is LGHNA, CDR2 YNFKEQ. Trimming removed 0 bases from V and 0 bases from J, with 9 bases in between. Unique molecular identifiers had been added to the TCR beta cDNA libraries. It was from roughly 1 to 10 million T cells that approximately 500,000 cDNA molecules came. MiXCR was run by TCRdb on the PCR reads, yielding one entry per CDR3 protein. Of hundreds of thousands of distinct CDR3 sequences detected, 59% appear once; the ten largest clones hold about 11%. This clonotype has a single count. Its matching antigen is unknown. Specimen: blood. The rearrangement uses TRBV4-2 and TRBJ2-7, with a possible D match to TRBD1 (6 bases). The receptor was derived from a girl aged 2-15 years with multiple sclerosis. Here the CDR3 DNA reads TGTGCCAGCAGCCAAGAGCAGACAGGCTCCTACGAGCAGTACTTC. This sequence encodes CASSQEQTGSYEQYF.